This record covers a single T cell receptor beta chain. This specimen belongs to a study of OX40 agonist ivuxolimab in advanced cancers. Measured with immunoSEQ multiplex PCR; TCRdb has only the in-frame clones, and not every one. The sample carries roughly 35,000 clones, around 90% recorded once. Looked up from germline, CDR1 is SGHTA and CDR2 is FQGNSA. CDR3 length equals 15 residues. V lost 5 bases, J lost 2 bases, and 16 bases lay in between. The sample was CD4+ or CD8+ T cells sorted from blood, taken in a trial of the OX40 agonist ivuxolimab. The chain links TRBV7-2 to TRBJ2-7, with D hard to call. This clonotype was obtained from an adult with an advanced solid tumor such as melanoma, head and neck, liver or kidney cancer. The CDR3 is CASSQRGSLTYEQYF. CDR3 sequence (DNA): TGTGCCAGCAGCCAGCGAGGTAGCCTTACCTACGAGCAGTACTTC.